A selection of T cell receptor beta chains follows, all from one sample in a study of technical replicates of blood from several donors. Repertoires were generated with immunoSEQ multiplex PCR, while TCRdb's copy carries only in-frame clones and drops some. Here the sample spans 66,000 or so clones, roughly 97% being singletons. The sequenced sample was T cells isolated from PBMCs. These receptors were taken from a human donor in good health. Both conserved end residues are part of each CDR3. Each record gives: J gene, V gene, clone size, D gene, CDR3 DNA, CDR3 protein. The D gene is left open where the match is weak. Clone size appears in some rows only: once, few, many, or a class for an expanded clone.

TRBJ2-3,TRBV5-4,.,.,TGTCGGGGGGCGCTCACAGATACGCAGTATTTT,CRGALTDTQYF
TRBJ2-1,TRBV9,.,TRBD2,TGTGCCAGCAGCGTCAGCGGGGCCGCTAGCAATGAGCAGTTCTTC,CASSVSGAASNEQFF
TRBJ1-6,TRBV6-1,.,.,TGTGCCAGCAGTGCCTCGATTCCACGGAGATTCTATAATTCACCCCTCCACTTT,CASSASIPRRFYNSPLHF
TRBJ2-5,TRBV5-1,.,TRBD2,TGCGCCAGCAGCCTACCGGGGACTAGCCAAGAGACCCAGTACTTC,CASSLPGTSQETQYF
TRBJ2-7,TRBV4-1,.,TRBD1,TGCGCCAGCAGCCAAGCAGACCGGGACAGGGATTACGAGCAGTACTTC,CASSQADRDRDYEQYF
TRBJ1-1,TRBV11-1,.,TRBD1,TGTGCCAGCAGCCCTAGGACAGGGTTTTTAAACACTGAAGCTTTCTTT,CASSPRTGFLNTEAFF
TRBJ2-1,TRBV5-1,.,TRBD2,TGCGCCAGCAGCTTGAGCGGGGGGAAAAACAATGAGCAGTTCTTC,CASSLSGGKNNEQFF
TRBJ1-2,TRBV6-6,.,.,TGTGCCGCCGGGAAGGCAGGCTACACCTTC,CAAGKAGYTF
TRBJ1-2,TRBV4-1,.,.,TGCGCCAGCAGCCAAGATCGTGGAAGGGGCCATGGCTACACCTTC,CASSQDRGRGHGYTF
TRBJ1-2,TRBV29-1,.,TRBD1,TGCAGCGGAACGGTTACAGGGGTAGAGGGCTACACCTTC,CSGTVTGVEGYTF
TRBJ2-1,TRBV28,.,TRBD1,TGTGCCAGCAGTTCTCCGACAGGGAATTACAATGAGCAGTTCTTC,CASSSPTGNYNEQFF
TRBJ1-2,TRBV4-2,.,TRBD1,TGTGCCAGCAGCCAAGCAGGGGGCAGGGACTATGGCTACACCTTC,CASSQAGGRDYGYTF
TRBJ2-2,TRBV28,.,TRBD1,TGTGCCAGCCTGGGACAGGGGGACACCGGGGAGCTGTTTTTT,CASLGQGDTGELFF
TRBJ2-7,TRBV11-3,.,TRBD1,TGTGCCAGCACAGGATTCACGGGGGACAGGGGCTCCTACGAGCAGTACTTC,CASTGFTGDRGSYEQYF
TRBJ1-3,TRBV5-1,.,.,TGCGCCAGCAGCTTGGGAACGGGTGGAAACACCATATATTTT,CASSLGTGGNTIYF
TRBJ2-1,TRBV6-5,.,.,TGTGCCAGCAGTTACTCGAGTTCCGATTACAATGAGCAGTTCTTC,CASSYSSSDYNEQFF
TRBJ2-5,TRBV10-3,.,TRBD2,TGTGCCATCAAAGGACTAGCAGAGGGGACCCAGTACTTC,CAIKGLAEGTQYF
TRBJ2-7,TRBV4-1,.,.,TGCGCCAGCAGCCCAGAGGACAGTCCGAGCTCCTACGAGCAGTACTTC,CASSPEDSPSSYEQYF
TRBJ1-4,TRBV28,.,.,TGTGCCAGCAGTGAGGAGTCGCCCAATGAAAAACTGTTTTTT,CASSEESPNEKLFF
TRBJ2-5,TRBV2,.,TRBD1,TGTGCCAGCAAACCCGGACAGGGGGAGACCCAGTACTTC,CASKPGQGETQYF
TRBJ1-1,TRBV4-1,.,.,TGCGCCAGCAGATCAGTCGGGGGGCTTGGGACTGAAGCTTTCTTT,CASRSVGGLGTEAFF
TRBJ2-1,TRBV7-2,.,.,TGTGCCAGCAGCTTGAACCTCGGGATTGAGCAGTTCTTC,CASSLNLGIEQFF
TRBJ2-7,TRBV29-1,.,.,TGCAGCGTTCTAAGGGGGAGTGGCGAGCAGTACTTC,CSVLRGSGEQYF
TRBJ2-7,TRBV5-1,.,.,TGCGCCAGCAGCTTTAAAGGTTTGAGCTCAGGCGAGCAGTACTTC,CASSFKGLSSGEQYF
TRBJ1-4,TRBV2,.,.,TGTGCCAGCAGTTCACAGGGTGGGGAAAAACTGTTTTTT,CASSSQGGEKLFF
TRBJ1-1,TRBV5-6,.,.,TGTGCCAGCAGCTTGGAAATCTACACTGAAGCTTTCTTT,CASSLEIYTEAFF
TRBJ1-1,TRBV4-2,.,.,TGTGCCAGCAGCCAAGAACGGGGAAGGGACACTGAAGCTTTCTTT,CASSQERGRDTEAFF
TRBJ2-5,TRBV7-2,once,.,TGTGCCAGCAGCACTAGGTTCGGCGAGACCCAGTACTTC,CASSTRFGETQYF
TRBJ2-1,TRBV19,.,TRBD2,TGTGCCAGTACCTATACTAGCGGGCCTTACAATGAGCAGTTCTTC,CASTYTSGPYNEQFF
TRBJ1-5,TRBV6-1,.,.,TGTGCCAGCAGTGAAATGTGGGTAGGGACAAATCATCAGCCCCAGCATTTT,CASSEMWVGTNHQPQHF
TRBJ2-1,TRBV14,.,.,TGTGCCAGCAGCCTCTTTATCTATGAGCAGTTCTTC,CASSLFIYEQFF
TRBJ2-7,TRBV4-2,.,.,TGTGCCAGCAGCCAAGGCGAAAACTACGAGCAGTACTTC,CASSQGENYEQYF